One and the same sample provided the 29 T cell receptor beta chains below, sequenced in a study of blood T cell repertoires in COVID-19. Measured with immunoSEQ multiplex PCR; TCRdb has only the in-frame clones, and not every one. The sample yields 300,000 to 350,000 clones, about 87% seen once. The sequenced sample consisted of PBMCs or T cells enriched from blood (not recorded which). These TCRs come from a woman aged 18-29 years who had recovered from COVID-19.

The rearrangement uses TRBV9 and TRBJ1-2, with no clear D. This CDR3 contains 15 residues. Germline CDR1 and CDR2: SGDLS and YYNGEE. V lost 1 base, J lost 1 base, and 11 bases lay in between. CDR3 sequence reads: CASSVFSVLNYGYTF. The CDR3 nucleotides read TGTGCCAGCAGCGTATTTTCGGTACTTAACTATGGCTACACCTTC.

The rearrangement links TRBV12-3 or TRBV12-4 to TRBJ1-2, with D maybe TRBD1 (5 bases). CDR3 length: 13 amino acids. V lost 5 bases and J 2 bases, leaving 9 bases between the germline ends. The CDR3 is CASSATANYGYTF. In nucleotides, the CDR3 is TGTGCCAGCAGTGCGACAGCGAACTATGGCTACACCTTC.

This clone showed up just a few times. The chain recombines TRBV6-5 with TRBJ1-5, with 7 bases identical to TRBD1. The length of the CDR3 is 14 residues. V gave up 6 bases and J gave up 4 bases; unmatched junction bases: 6. Germline V lookup: CDR1 MNHEY, CDR2 SVGAGI. CDR3 protein: CASRAGTVNQPQHF. CDR3 coding DNA: TGTGCCAGCAGGGCAGGGACAGTTAATCAGCCCCAGCATTTT.

In DNA, the CDR3 is TGTGCCAGCAGCCCAGGGGGTGACTACGAGCAGTACTTC. Amino acids: CASSPGGDYEQYF. The V and J genes are TRBV5-6 and TRBJ2-7, with 7 bases matching TRBD1. This CDR3 is 13 amino acids long. Unmatched junction bases numbered 4, after V lost 4 bases and J lost 3 bases. Looked up from germline, CDR1 is SGHDT and CDR2 is YYEEEE.

The chain carries TRBV7-2 and TRBJ2-1; a weak D match, TRBD2 (6 bases). This CDR3 spans 15 amino acids. Germline lookup yields CDR1 SGHTA and CDR2 FQGNSA. Trimming removed 5 bases at V and 2 bases at J, with 13 bases between. CDR3 in amino acids: CASSARGGAYNEQFF. DNA of the CDR3: TGTGCCAGCAGCGCGCGGGGTGGTGCCTACAATGAGCAGTTCTTC.

This chain connects TRBV9 to TRBJ1-2, with D possibly TRBD1 on 6 matching bases. V lost 3 bases and J 4 bases, leaving 25 bases between the germline ends. CDR3 length: 18 amino acids. Germline assignment: CDR1 SGDLS and CDR2 YYNGEE. In DNA form, the CDR3 reads TGTGCCAGCAGCGCCAGACAGGATAATAACCTGCATAGCTATGGCTACACCTTC. This gives the protein CASSARQDNNLHSYGYTF.

This clone was picked up one time. V usage is TRBV30 and J usage is TRBJ1-2, with unresolved D. CDR3 size: 12 residues. CDR1 and CDR2 from the germline V gene are GTSNPN and SVGIG (reference sequence). Deletions cut 4 bases from V and 5 bases from J, with 11 bases between. CDR3 region: CAWTPGSYGYTF. The CDR3 DNA sequence: TGTGCCTGGACTCCTGGCTCGTATGGCTACACCTTC.

The chain is built from TRBV6-5 and TRBJ1-3; D is ambiguous. The CDR3 sequence is 13 residues long. Per the germline V gene, CDR1 is MNHEY and CDR2 is SVGAGI. V lost 5 bases to trimming and J lost 0 bases, with 5 bases between them. Here the CDR3 reads CASSTDSGNTIYF. CDR3 DNA sequence: TGTGCCAGCAGTACTGACTCTGGAAACACCATATATTTT.

Comment on this clone: An end of the junction differs from the germline gene, which may be a read error. This chain links TRBV7-6 with TRBJ2-1; the match to TRBD2 covers 14 bases. The germline gives CDR1 SGHVS, CDR2 FNYEAQ. The length of the CDR3 is 17 residues. CDR3 residues: CASSLANPGLAGAGRVF. The CDR3 coding sequence is TGTGCCAGCAGCTTAGCTAATCCGGGACTAGCGGGAGCAGGTAGGGTCTTC. The whole variable domain, filled in from reference TRBV7-6 and TRBJ2-1, reads GAGVSQSPRYKVTKRGQDVALRCDPISGHVSLYWYRQALGQGPEFLTYFNYEAQQDKSGLPNDRFSAERPEGSISTLTIQRTEQRDSAMYRCASSLANPGLAGAGRVFGPGTRLTVL.

This clone appeared once. The rearrangement uses TRBV6-1 and TRBJ2-1, with TRBD2 identical over 7 bases. The CDR3 sequence is 15 residues long. J lost 2 bases, V lost 4 bases, and 5 bases had no gene match. Germline values: CDR1 MNHNS, CDR2 SASEGT. The CDR3 here is CASSAERETYNEQFF. The DNA of the CDR3 is TGTGCCAGCAGTGCGGAGCGGGAAACCTACAATGAGCAGTTCTTC.

CDR3 loop: CASRFQGGIYEQYF. In DNA, the CDR3 is TGTGCCAGCCGATTTCAGGGGGGAATCTACGAGCAGTACTTC. V gene TRBV28 combines with J gene TRBJ2-7, with D possibly matching TRBD1 (7 bases). Deletions cut 8 bases from V and 3 bases from J, with 17 bases between. Germline V gene sequence: CDR1 MDHEN, CDR2 SYDVKM. CDR3 length equals 14 residues.

This clone was detected only a few times. V and J are TRBV7-8 and TRBJ1-1; tentatively, D is TRBD1 (6 bases). V was trimmed by 3 bases and J by 0 bases, leaving 11 bases between them. The CDR3 length is 15 residues. Germline V gene lookup returns CDR1 SGHVS and CDR2 FQNEAQ. CDR3 sequence reads: CASSLAGVMNTEAFF. For the CDR3, the DNA is TGTGCCAGCAGCTTGGCAGGGGTCATGAACACTGAAGCTTTCTTT.

The CDR3 DNA is TGCGCCAGCAGCTTGACTAGCGGCCCAGATACGCAGTATTTT. As protein: CASSLTSGPDTQYF. The chain uses TRBV5-1 and TRBJ2-3, with TRBD2 matching 8 bases. The CDR3 is 14 amino acids. Germline assignment: CDR1 SGHRS and CDR2 YFSETQ. Unmatched junction bases numbered 2, after V lost 1 base and J lost 4 bases.

The chain links TRBV19 to TRBJ1-1, with no clear D. Trimming pared 2 bases from V and 7 bases from J, leaving 14 bases between. Germline lookup yields CDR1 LNHDA and CDR2 SQIVND (reference sequence). The CDR3 has 14 residues. CDR3 coding DNA: TGTGCCAGTAGTATATTCGGGGAGACGAGTGAAGCTTTCTTT. Translation gives CASSIFGETSEAFF.

The chain couples TRBV12-3 or TRBV12-4 to TRBJ1-1; TRBD1 might be the D (5 bases). V gave up 2 bases and J gave up 8 bases, with 9 bases separating them. The CDR3 is 12 amino acids. The CDR3 sequence: CASSLRGSEAFF. The CDR3 DNA is TGTGCCAGCAGTTTAAGGGGCAGCGAAGCTTTCTTT.

The chain joins TRBV5-5 to TRBJ2-1, with a possible D match to TRBD2 (6 bases). CDR1 is SGHKS, CDR2 YYEKEE, per germline (reference sequence). Trimming took off 0 bases at V and 11 bases at J, with 18 bases between the two ends. The CDR3 consists of 15 residues. This chain's CDR3 is CASSLDGRTITKQFF. The CDR3, as DNA: TGTGCCAGCAGCTTGGACGGGCGGACTATTACTAAGCAGTTCTTC.

The rearrangement uses TRBV27 and TRBJ2-6; a possible D gene is TRBD1 (5 bases). Germline V gene data show CDR1 as MNHEY and CDR2 as SMNVEV (reference sequence). The CDR3 length is 19 residues. Trimming removed 3 bases from V and 0 bases from J, with 18 bases in between. CDR3 DNA: TGTGCCAGCAGTTTTCAGGGCCGCTCCTTTAGCTCTGGGGCCAACGTCCTGACTTTC. Amino acid sequence: CASSFQGRSFSSGANVLTF.

The V call is TRBV5-4, the J call TRBJ2-7, with 9 bases that match TRBD2. V dropped 1 base and J dropped 3; count of bases not matched to a gene: 5. The CDR3 sequence is 15 residues long. Germline V gives CDR1 SGHNT, CDR2 YYREEE (reference sequence). The CDR3 sequence: CASSLLVAGDYEQYF. CDR3 bases: TGTGCCAGCAGCTTGTTGGTAGCGGGGGACTACGAGCAGTACTTC.

The J gene is TRBJ1-5, the V gene TRBV7-2; no reliable D call. Per germline, CDR1 SGHTA and CDR2 FQGNSA. The V and J ends lost 5 bases and 1 base respectively, with 12 bases between them. This CDR3 is 15 amino acids long. The DNA of the CDR3 is TGTGCCAGCAGCACCCTCCGCGGGAGCAATCAGCCCCAGCATTTT. Amino acids: CASSTLRGSNQPQHF.

J is TRBJ2-3 and V is TRBV24-1; 8 bases are shared with TRBD2. In germline, CDR1 is KGHDR, CDR2 SFDVKD. The CDR3 length is 16 residues. Trimming at V came to 5 bases and at J to 0 bases, leaving 6 bases not matched to a gene. CDR3 nucleotide sequence: TGTGCCACCAGTGTCTCTGCTAGCGGGAGCACAGATACGCAGTATTTT. This sequence encodes CATSVSASGSTDTQYF.

The gene calls are TRBV2 and TRBJ2-2, with D possibly matching TRBD1 (5 bases). CDR3 length equals 13 residues. Trimming removed 2 bases from V and 4 bases from J, with 5 bases in between. Germline loops: CDR1 SNHLY, CDR2 FYNNEI. This CDR3 is CASSERGTGELFF. The DNA of the CDR3 is TGTGCCAGCAGTGAAAGGGGCACCGGGGAGCTGTTTTTT. The entire variable domain, with the rest obtained from reference TRBV2 and TRBJ2-2, is as follows: EPEVTQTPSHQVTQMGQEVILRCVPISNHLYFYWYRQILGQKVEFLVSFYNNEISEKSEIFDDQFSVERPDGSNFTLKIRSTKLEDSAMYFCASSERGTGELFFGEGSRLTVL.

V and J are TRBV7-8 and TRBJ1-1; 7 bases are shared with TRBD1. The V segment lost 5 bases and the J segment 3 bases; nucleotides outside the gene matches: 6. This CDR3 is built from 14 residues. Germline CDR1 is SGHVS and CDR2 is FQNEAQ. CDR3 loop: CASSVGQADTEAFF. The CDR3 DNA follows: TGTGCCAGCAGCGTTGGACAGGCGGACACTGAAGCTTTCTTT.

The rearrangement joins TRBV11-1 to TRBJ2-3; no reliable D call. The CDR3 contains 15 residues. Looked up from germline, CDR1 is SGHAT and CDR2 is FQDESV (reference sequence). Trimming removed 1 base from V and 5 bases from J, with 13 bases in between. Written as DNA, the CDR3 is TGTGCCAGCAGCTTAGAAGCTAGAGTGGTAGATACGCAGTATTTT. Translated: CASSLEARVVDTQYF.

The chain combines TRBV28 with TRBJ1-2; D ambiguous. With 8 bases removed from V and 0 bases from J, the gap between germline ends came to 10 bases. CDR3 length equals 13 residues. CDR1 is MDHEN and CDR2 is SYDVKM in the germline V gene. The DNA for the CDR3 is TGTGCCAGCTGGCGGTCAGCTAACTATGGCTACACCTTC. It yields the protein CASWRSANYGYTF.

This clone was detected only a few times. The chain uses TRBV19 and TRBJ1-2; D gene ambiguous. In germline, CDR1 is LNHDA, CDR2 SQIVND (reference sequence). The CDR3 is made up of 15 amino acids. Trimming cost V 6 bases and J 6 bases, with 20 bases left between them. CDR3 DNA: TGTGCCAGTAGGTCCCCCGGGGAAGGCGGGCATGGCTACACCTTC. It encodes CASRSPGEGGHGYTF.

The gene calls are TRBV5-8 and TRBJ2-6; tentative D call: TRBD1 (7 bases). Trimming cost V 5 bases and J 4 bases, with 28 bases left between them. Germline CDR1 reads SGHTS; CDR2 reads YDEGEE. The CDR3 consists of 20 residues. DNA of the CDR3: TGTGCCAGCAGAAAGTTCCGCGGGACAGCCATTATTAGCGGGGCCAACGTCCTGACTTTC. Translation gives CASRKFRGTAIISGANVLTF.

CDR3 DNA: TGTGCCAGCAGCGTAGCTAGCGGGAGTGAGACCCAGTACTTC. This gives the protein CASSVASGSETQYF. The chain uses TRBV9 and TRBJ2-5; 10 bases fit TRBD2. Germline V gives CDR1 SGDLS, CDR2 YYNGEE. V shed 0 bases, J shed 5 bases, and the junction held 1 base outside the gene matches. The CDR3 runs to 14 residues.

V and J are TRBV9 and TRBJ2-5; 7 bases map to TRBD2. In germline, CDR1 is SGDLS, CDR2 YYNGEE. This CDR3 comprises 15 residues. Germline trimming cut 4 bases from V and 2 bases from J; bases unmatched to any gene: 8. The CDR3 sequence: CASSPASGDQETQYF. CDR3 DNA sequence: TGTGCCAGCAGCCCGGCTAGCGGCGATCAAGAGACCCAGTACTTC.

The chain has TRBV7-9 and TRBJ2-1; 8 bases are shared with TRBD2. The CDR3 runs 12 residues. V shed 5 bases, J shed 8 bases, and the junction held 2 bases outside the gene matches. The germline CDR1 and CDR2 sequences are SEHNR and FQNEAQ (reference sequence). CDR3 amino acids: CASSPGGDEQFF. The DNA for the CDR3 is TGTGCCAGCAGCCCCGGGGGGGATGAGCAGTTCTTC.